This TCR beta chain was observed in a study of cytomegalovirus exposure and HLA in healthy donors. General study findings and limits: Most CMV-associated TCR beta chains appeared HLA-restricted in a later analysis. TCR beta sequences numbering 15,000 to 20,000 were associated with HLA alleles at 0.05 false discovery rate in a later analysis.

The PCR employed 60 Vbeta primers together with 13 Jbeta primers. Assay: immunoSEQ multiplex PCR; the TCRdb copy retains only in-frame clones and omits some. Altogether about 91,000 clones are present, around nine tenths being singletons, with the ten largest covering 8.5% to 10%. Notes on this clone: Antigen: not known.

The origin of this receptor is a man aged 30-40 years in good health and CMV-seropositive. The sequenced material came from PBMCs.

The CDR3 loop is CASSVDVGTGRYTGELFF. For the CDR3, the DNA is TGTGCCAGCAGCGTAGATGTAGGGACAGGGCGTTACACCGGGGAGCTGTTTTTT. The chain uses TRBV9 and TRBJ2-2; TRBD1 aligns across 9 bases. The CDR3 is made up of 18 amino acids. J gave up 3 bases and V 0 bases, and 9 bases lay outside the gene matches. Germline loops: CDR1 SGDLS, CDR2 YYNGEE.